A single sample is the source of the 32 T cell receptor beta chains below, sequenced in a study of beta chain features in type 1 diabetes. Of the isolated RNA, all was reverse transcribed, and so the sequenced material was expressed TCRB transcripts. The repertoire was sequenced with immunoSEQ multiplex PCR; TCRdb's copy has only in-frame clones and lacks some. The sample carries approximately 470,000 clones, approximately 31% recorded once. The sequenced sample consisted of naive CD4+ T cells from blood. The receptors were sampled from a man aged 18 to 30 in good health.

The chain is built from TRBV29-1 and TRBJ2-1; D not certain. The CDR3 runs to 14 residues. The V gene lost 3 bases and the J gene lost 12 bases, with 21 bases spanning the gap. Germline V lookup: CDR1 SQVTM, CDR2 ANQGSEA. CDR3 sequence: CSVDKGGSNEGQFF. CDR3 nucleotide sequence: TGCAGCGTTGATAAGGGCGGCTCCAATGAAGGGCAGTTCTTC.

The chain carries TRBV4-1 and TRBJ1-5; D is uncertain. There are 17 residues in the CDR3. Trimming stripped 2 bases from V and 2 bases from J, with 16 bases between. Germline V gene data show CDR1 as MGHRA and CDR2 as YSYEKL. The CDR3 reads CASSQTDGAFGNQPQHF. For the CDR3, the DNA is TGCGCCAGCAGCCAAACGGACGGAGCATTTGGCAATCAGCCCCAGCATTTT.

The rearrangement links TRBV5-1 to TRBJ2-3; TRBD2 matches at 13 bases. CDR3 size: 16 residues. Germline V gene lookup returns CDR1 SGHRS and CDR2 YFSETQ. With 3 bases clipped from V and 4 bases from J, the junction kept 5 bases outside the gene matches. This CDR3 is CASSSPGLAGPDTQYF. CDR3 coding DNA: TGCGCCAGCAGCTCGCCGGGACTAGCGGGACCAGATACGCAGTATTTT. Based on the CDR3 plus reference TRBV5-1 and TRBJ2-3, the full variable domain is KAGVTQTPRYLIKTRGQQVTLSCSPISGHRSVSWYQQTPGQGLQFLFEYFSETQRNKGNFPGRFSGRQFSNSRSEMNVSTLELGDSALYLCASSSPGLAGPDTQYFGPGTRLTVL.

The rearrangement links TRBV30 to TRBJ1-2, with unresolved D. Germline values: CDR1 GTSNPN, CDR2 SVGIG (reference sequence). The length of the CDR3 is 13 residues. V lost 4 bases, J lost 4 bases, and 13 bases lay in between. The CDR3 coding sequence is TGTGCCTGGATATTAGGTCCAACCTATGGCTACACCTTC. Translation gives CAWILGPTYGYTF.

The chain is built from TRBV25-1 and TRBJ2-7, with 9 bases aligning to TRBD1. The J segment lost 5 bases and the V segment lost 5 bases, leaving 10 bases of the junction unmatched. The CDR3 is 15 residues long. Germline values: CDR1 MGHDK, CDR2 SYGVNS. This chain's CDR3 is CASSPRDRVNHEQYF. CDR3 sequence (DNA): TGTGCCAGCAGTCCACGGGACAGGGTTAACCACGAGCAGTACTTC.

The V and J genes are TRBV9 and TRBJ2-1; 9 nucleotides align to TRBD2. The CDR3 is 17 residues long. The V segment lost 0 bases and the J segment 5 bases; nucleotides outside the gene matches: 9. CDR1 and CDR2 from the germline V gene are SGDLS and YYNGEE. The CDR3 loop reads CASSVVLAGEVHNEQFF. The DNA of the CDR3 is TGTGCCAGCAGCGTAGTCTTAGCGGGAGAGGTGCACAATGAGCAGTTCTTC.

In its sample, this clone was seen a few times. This sequence joins TRBV30 and TRBJ2-3, with 7 bases aligning to TRBD1. There are 13 residues in the CDR3. Germline V gene sequence: CDR1 GTSNPN, CDR2 SVGIG (reference sequence). The V and J ends lost 1 base and 4 bases, in that order; junction bases with no gene match: 2. Here the CDR3 reads CAWSGTGPDTQYF. The CDR3 DNA sequence: TGTGCCTGGAGTGGGACAGGTCCAGATACGCAGTATTTT.

In this sample, this clone turned up a few times. Other DNA sequences in this sample translate to the same CDR3. The chain recombines TRBV28 with TRBJ2-1, with 9 bases identical to TRBD1. V shed 3 bases and J 3 bases; nucleotides not matched to a gene: 0. Germline V CDR1 and CDR2: MDHEN, SYDVKM. CDR3 length: 14 residues. The CDR3 reads CASSLTGGYNEQFF. CDR3 nucleotide sequence: TGTGCCAGCAGTTTGACAGGGGGCTACAATGAGCAGTTCTTC.

V and J are TRBV10-3 and TRBJ2-7; 10 bases fit TRBD2. CDR3 length equals 15 residues. CDR1 ENHRY and CDR2 SYGVKD come from the germline V gene. V gave up 7 bases and J gave up 5 bases; unmatched junction bases: 11. CDR3 coding DNA: TGTGCCATCACAGACCTAGCGGGAGAGGTCCACGAGCAGTACTTC. This gives the protein CAITDLAGEVHEQYF.

A few counts support this clone. The chain has TRBV14 and TRBJ2-1; 7 bases are shared with TRBD2. Per germline, CDR1 SGHDN and CDR2 FVKESK. The CDR3 is 15 residues long. J lost 7 bases, V lost 1 base, and 7 bases had no gene match. The DNA for the CDR3 is TGTGCCAGCAGCCAAGCCTATCCCGGGGGGAATGAGCAGTTCTTC. Protein: CASSQAYPGGNEQFF.

The CDR3 loop reads CASRPGLAGGSPYNEQFF. CDR3 in DNA: TGTGCCAGCAGACCGGGACTAGCGGGGGGGAGCCCCTACAATGAGCAGTTCTTC. The chain employs TRBV11-2 and TRBJ2-1, with TRBD2 matching over 16 bases. This CDR3 has 18 amino acids. With 6 bases clipped from V and 2 bases from J, the junction kept 7 bases outside the gene matches. Germline assignment: CDR1 SGHAT and CDR2 FQNNGV.

The chain has TRBV28 and TRBJ2-7, with 7 bases lining up with TRBD1. V trimming: 4 bases; J trimming: 2 bases; junction bases outside the gene matches: 8. The V gene's germline CDR1 is MDHEN and CDR2 SYDVKM. CDR3 length: 15 amino acids. The CDR3, as DNA: TGTGCCAGCAGTTCCCCCGTCCAGGGGGCCTACGAGCAGTACTTC. This sequence encodes CASSSPVQGAYEQYF.

The V gene is TRBV5-1, the J gene TRBJ2-1; 8 bases are a match to TRBD2. The CDR3 contains 12 residues. CDR1 is SGHRS and CDR2 is YFSETQ in the germline V gene. V lost 0 bases and J lost 12; bases outside the gene matches: 2. The CDR3 DNA is TGCGCCAGCAGCTTGGTTAGCGGGACGCAGTTCTTC. Translating it yields CASSLVSGTQFF.

The V and J genes are TRBV29-1 and TRBJ2-1, with 7 bases that match TRBD1. From germline, CDR1 is SQVTM and CDR2 ANQGSEA. This CDR3 has 15 amino acids. The junction had 11 bases not matched to a gene; V was cut back by 4 bases and J by 5 bases. The CDR3 spells CSVARDSTTNNEQFF. CDR3 in DNA: TGCAGCGTTGCCAGGGACAGCACAACCAACAATGAGCAGTTCTTC.

This chain links TRBV7-2 with TRBJ1-2, with a tentative D call TRBD1 (5 bases). The germline V gene has CDR1 SGHTA and CDR2 FQGNSA. Trimming took off 7 bases at V and 6 bases at J, with 21 bases between the two ends. The CDR3 runs to 15 residues. The CDR3 region is CASKTARRDGHGYTF. The CDR3 nucleotides are TGTGCCAGCAAGACCGCCCGAAGGGACGGACATGGCTACACCTTC.

The chain is built from TRBV10-3 and TRBJ1-2, with D perhaps TRBD1 (5 bases). The V gene lost 7 bases and the J gene lost 4 bases, with 10 bases spanning the gap. Germline V gene sequence: CDR1 ENHRY, CDR2 SYGVKD. The CDR3 extends over 12 amino acids. The CDR3 DNA follows: TGTGCCATCAACACAGGAGGCTATGGCTACACCTTC. Translating it yields CAINTGGYGYTF.

In this sample, this clone turned up a few times. This sample also contains other DNA sequences that code for the same CDR3. The chain employs TRBV29-1 and TRBJ2-7; 7 nucleotides agree with TRBD1. V dropped 4 bases and J dropped 1; count of bases not matched to a gene: 4. The CDR3 runs to 13 residues. Germline CDR1 and CDR2: SQVTM and ANQGSEA. CDR3: CSVGGTASYEQYF. DNA for the CDR3: TGCAGCGTTGGGGGGACAGCATCCTACGAGCAGTACTTC.

The chain links TRBV29-1 to TRBJ1-1; no definite D call. Per the germline V gene, CDR1 is SQVTM and CDR2 is ANQGSEA. V dropped 1 base and J dropped 2 bases, with 11 bases sitting between them. The length of the CDR3 is 14 residues. The CDR3 sequence is CSVEVPRGNTEAFF. CDR3 nucleotide sequence: TGCAGCGTTGAAGTCCCTCGGGGAAACACTGAAGCTTTCTTT.

This clone was seen a handful of times. CDR3 DNA sequence: TGCGCCAGCAGCCTCCGGACAGGGAGGGATACGCAGTATTTT. It translates to CASSLRTGRDTQYF. This chain links TRBV4-3 with TRBJ2-3, with 8 bases lining up with TRBD1. V lost 4 bases to trimming and J lost 6 bases; unmatched junction nucleotides: 6. Germline loops: CDR1 LGHNA, CDR2 YSLEER. CDR3 length: 14 amino acids.

The V gene is TRBV4-3, the J gene TRBJ1-3; D call uncertain. CDR3 length: 14 residues. CDR1 and CDR2 from the germline V gene are LGHNA and YSLEER. The V and J ends lost 3 bases and 4 bases respectively, with 10 bases between them. CDR3 nucleotides: TGCGCCAGCAGCCAGAGAGTAGAGGGAAACACCATATATTTT. Protein: CASSQRVEGNTIYF.

This clone has just a few counts. The J gene is TRBJ2-7, the V gene TRBV30, with TRBD2 matching over 10 bases. This CDR3 is 15 amino acids long. V was clipped by 0 bases and J by 5 bases; unmatched bases: 7. Looked up from germline, CDR1 is GTSNPN and CDR2 is SVGIG (reference sequence). The DNA of the CDR3 is TGTGCCTGGAGTGTACGGCTAGCGGGAGAACACGAGCAGTACTTC. As protein: CAWSVRLAGEHEQYF. The full variable domain, rest sourced from reference TRBV30 and TRBJ2-7, is SQTIHQWPATLVQPVGSPLSLECTVEGTSNPNLYWYRQAAGRGLQLLFYSVGIGQISSEVPQNLSASRPQDRQFILSSKKLLLSDSGFYLCAWSVRLAGEHEQYFGPGTRLTVT.

There are a few counts of this clone. This sequence joins TRBV27 and TRBJ2-6; 7 bases align to TRBD1. V lost 6 bases, J lost 2 bases, and 7 bases stayed unmatched. Germline V gene data show CDR1 as MNHEY and CDR2 as SMNVEV (reference sequence). This CDR3 region has 16 residues. The CDR3 DNA follows: TGTGCCAGCAGGAAGTGGGACAGTACTGGGGCCAACGTCCTGACTTTC. As protein: CASRKWDSTGANVLTF.

The chain employs TRBV14 and TRBJ2-4; D unclear. V lost 2 bases to trimming and J lost 0 bases, with 8 bases between them. Germline values: CDR1 SGHDN, CDR2 FVKESK. The CDR3 loop spans 15 amino acids. Here the CDR3 reads CASSQLETAKNIQYF. CDR3 DNA: TGTGCCAGCAGCCAATTGGAGACAGCCAAAAACATTCAGTACTTC.

The gene calls are TRBV30 and TRBJ2-2, with D perhaps matching TRBD2 (6 bases). V was cut by 2 bases and J by 2 bases, with 9 bases left in between. The CDR3 loop spans 14 amino acids. The germline V gene encodes CDR1 GTSNPN and CDR2 SVGIG (reference sequence). This CDR3 is CAWSKGLNTGELFF. The CDR3 DNA follows: TGTGCCTGGAGTAAGGGACTTAACACCGGGGAGCTGTTTTTT. The complete variable domain, with remaining parts taken from reference TRBV30 and TRBJ2-2, reads SQTIHQWPATLVQPVGSPLSLECTVEGTSNPNLYWYRQAAGRGLQLLFYSVGIGQISSEVPQNLSASRPQDRQFILSSKKLLLSDSGFYLCAWSKGLNTGELFFGEGSRLTVL.

This clone has a handful of counts. The chain links TRBV4-2 to TRBJ2-4, with D perhaps matching TRBD2 (6 bases). Trimming removed 6 bases from V and 8 bases from J, with 14 bases in between. From germline, CDR1 is LGHNA and CDR2 YNFKEQ. This CDR3 is 13 amino acids long. In nucleotides, the CDR3 is TGTGCCAGCAGTCTGTCAACGGGGGACATTCAGTACTTC. It encodes CASSLSTGDIQYF.

This clone was counted a few times. The chain carries TRBV7-9 and TRBJ1-2; 7 nucleotides line up with TRBD1. V dropped 0 bases and J dropped 10; count of bases not matched to a gene: 2. The CDR3 has 12 amino acids. CDR1 and CDR2 from the germline V gene are SEHNR and FQNEAQ (reference sequence). Here the CDR3 reads CASSLAGQPYTF. CDR3 nucleotide sequence: TGTGCCAGCAGCTTAGCGGGACAGCCCTACACCTTC.

In this sample, this clone turned up a few times. The J gene is TRBJ2-3, the V gene TRBV10-3; D is possibly TRBD2 (5 bases). The CDR3 consists of 13 residues. CDR1 and CDR2 from the germline V gene are ENHRY and SYGVKD. Deletions cut 3 bases from V and 6 bases from J, with 10 bases between. The CDR3 coding sequence is TGTGCCATCAGTGAAGACTATAAGGATACGCAGTATTTT. Translating it yields CAISEDYKDTQYF.

The chain recombines TRBV7-3 with TRBJ1-1; no reliable D call. CDR3 length: 13 residues. V was clipped by 3 bases and J by 7 bases, with 12 bases between them. CDR1 SGHTA and CDR2 FQGTGA come from the germline V gene. The CDR3 DNA follows: TGTGCCAGCAGCTTGCGGGTGGCGGGTGAAGCTTTCTTT. This codes for CASSLRVAGEAFF.

This clone was counted only a few times. V gene TRBV7-3 combines with J gene TRBJ2-7; D possibly uses TRBD1 or TRBD2 (5 bases each). This CDR3 contains 14 residues. Trimming took 4 bases from V and 2 from J, leaving 12 bases between them. CDR1 SGHTA and CDR2 FQGTGA come from the germline V gene. The CDR3 nucleotides read TGTGCCAGCAGCTCACTAGGACAAGCCTACGAGCAGTACTTC. Residues: CASSSLGQAYEQYF.

This clone has only a few counts. The same CDR3 arises from other DNA sequences in this sample as well. In DNA form, the CDR3 reads TGTGCCAGCAGCGTTCCGGGACTAGCGGGAAGGAATGAGCAGTTCTTC. Protein sequence: CASSVPGLAGRNEQFF. The genes are TRBV9 and TRBJ2-1; 13 bases agree with TRBD2. The CDR3 spans 16 residues. The germline CDR1 and CDR2 sequences are SGDLS and YYNGEE. The V segment lost 2 bases and the J segment 7 bases; nucleotides outside the gene matches: 6.

The chain uses TRBV30 and TRBJ1-1; unclear D gene. V was trimmed by 5 bases and J by 4 bases, leaving 8 bases between them. From germline, CDR1 is GTSNPN and CDR2 SVGIG (reference sequence). This CDR3 contains 11 residues. The CDR3 DNA is TGTGCCTGGGTCGGTGGCACTGAAGCTTTCTTT. It translates to CAWVGGTEAFF.

The chain is built from TRBV5-1 and TRBJ1-1; D is unclear. The germline V gene has CDR1 SGHRS and CDR2 YFSETQ. Between the trimmed V and J ends, which lost 4 bases and 1 base, there was a span of 11 bases. This CDR3 is 14 amino acids long. The CDR3 protein is CASSVDVGNTEAFF. The CDR3 nucleotides are TGCGCCAGCAGCGTGGACGTGGGGAACACTGAAGCTTTCTTT.